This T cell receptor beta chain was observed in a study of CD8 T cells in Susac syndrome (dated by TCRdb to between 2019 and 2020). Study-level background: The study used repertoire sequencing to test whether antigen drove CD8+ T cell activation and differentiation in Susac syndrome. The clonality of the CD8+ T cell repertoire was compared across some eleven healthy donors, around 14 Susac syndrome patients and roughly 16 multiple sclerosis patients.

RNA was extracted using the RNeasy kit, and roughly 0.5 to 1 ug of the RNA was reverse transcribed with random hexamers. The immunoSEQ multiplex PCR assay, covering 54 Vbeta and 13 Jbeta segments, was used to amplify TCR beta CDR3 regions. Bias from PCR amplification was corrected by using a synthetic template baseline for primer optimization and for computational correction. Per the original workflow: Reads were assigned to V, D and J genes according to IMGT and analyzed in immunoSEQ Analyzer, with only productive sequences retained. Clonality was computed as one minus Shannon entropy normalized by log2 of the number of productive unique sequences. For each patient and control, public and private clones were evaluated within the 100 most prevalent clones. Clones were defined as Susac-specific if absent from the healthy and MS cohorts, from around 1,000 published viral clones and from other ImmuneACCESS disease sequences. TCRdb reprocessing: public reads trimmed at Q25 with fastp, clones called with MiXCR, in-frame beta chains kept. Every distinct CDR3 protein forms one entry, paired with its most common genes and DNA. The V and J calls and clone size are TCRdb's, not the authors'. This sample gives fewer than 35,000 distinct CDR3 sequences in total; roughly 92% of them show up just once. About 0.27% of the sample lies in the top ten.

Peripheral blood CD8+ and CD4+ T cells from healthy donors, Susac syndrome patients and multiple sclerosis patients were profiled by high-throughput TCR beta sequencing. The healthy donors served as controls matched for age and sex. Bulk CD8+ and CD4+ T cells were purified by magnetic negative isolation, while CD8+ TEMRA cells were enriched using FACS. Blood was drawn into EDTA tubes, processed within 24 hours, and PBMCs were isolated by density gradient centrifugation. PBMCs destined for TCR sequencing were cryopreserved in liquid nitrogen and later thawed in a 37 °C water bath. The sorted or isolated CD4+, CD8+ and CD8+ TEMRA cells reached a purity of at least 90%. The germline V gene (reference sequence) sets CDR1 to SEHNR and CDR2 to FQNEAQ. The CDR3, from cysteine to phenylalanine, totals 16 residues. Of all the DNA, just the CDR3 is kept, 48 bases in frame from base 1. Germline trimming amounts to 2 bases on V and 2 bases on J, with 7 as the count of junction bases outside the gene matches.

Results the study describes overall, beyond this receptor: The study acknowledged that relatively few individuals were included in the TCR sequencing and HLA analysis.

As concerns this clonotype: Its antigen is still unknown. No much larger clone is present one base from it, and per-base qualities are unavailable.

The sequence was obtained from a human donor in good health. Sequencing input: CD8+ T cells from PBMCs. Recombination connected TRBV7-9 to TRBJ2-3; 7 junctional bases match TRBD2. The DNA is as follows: TGTGCCAGCAGCTTACAAGGCGGGGGTAACACAGATACGCAGTATTTT. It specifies CASSLQGGGNTDTQYF.